This is a list of T cell receptor beta chains from one sample in a study of control samples from healthy donors and cancer patients. The table came from immunoSEQ multiplex PCR; TCRdb's copy has only in-frame clones and leaves some out. The repertoire has around 68,000 clones, around 80% of them found once; the top ten carry approximately 14%. Sequenced sample: blood. All receptors derive from a man aged 60 to 69 in good health. CDR3s include the opening cysteine and the closing phenylalanine or tryptophan. A D gene is named only where the DNA matches it firmly. Where a row states a size, it is once, few, many or the class of an expanded clone; other rows omit it.

TRBV6-2/TRBV6-3,once,TRBJ2-7,.,TGTGCCAGCAGTTACCCACCCTATGTGACTGACTACGAGCAGTACTTC,CASSYPPYVTDYEQYF
TRBV25-1,once,TRBJ1-5,.,TGTGCCAGCAGTGAAGGGCAGGGCAGGCAGCCCCAGCATTTT,CASSEGQGRQPQHF
TRBV29-1,.,TRBJ1-2,.,TGCAGCGTGGGGGCTCCAGGGGATCACTATGGCTACACCTTC,CSVGAPGDHYGYTF
TRBV6-5,once,TRBJ2-2,TRBD1,TGTGCCAGCAGGGGGACAGGGGGAAACACCGGGGAGCTGTTTTTT,CASRGTGGNTGELFF
TRBV10-3,.,TRBJ1-2,.,TGTGCCATCAGCGTACTGGGCGGGGACTATGGCTACACCTTC,CAISVLGGDYGYTF
TRBV5-6,.,TRBJ2-3,.,TGTGCCAGCAGCCCCAGACGTCCTGGGTTTGCAGATACGCAGTATTTT,CASSPRRPGFADTQYF
TRBV5-1,.,TRBJ2-1,TRBD2,TGCGCCAGCAGCTTGGCGCCGACTAGCGGGTACAATGAGCAGTTCTTC,CASSLAPTSGYNEQFF
TRBV28,.,TRBJ1-1,.,TGTGCCAGCAGTTTACGGAACACTGAAGCTTTCTTT,CASSLRNTEAFF
TRBV18,.,TRBJ1-2,.,TGTGCCAGCTCACCCGACACGAACTATGGCTACACCTTC,CASSPDTNYGYTF
TRBV5-4,few,TRBJ2-7,.,TGTGCCAGCAGTTCGCAGGGGAGCTCCTACGAGCAGTACTTC,CASSSQGSSYEQYF
TRBV27,.,TRBJ1-2,.,TGTGCCAGCAGTTCGCTCGGTCACCCTCAACCGTTCTACACCTTC,CASSSLGHPQPFYTF
TRBV2,.,TRBJ2-2,TRBD2,TGTGCCAGCAGTAGGACTAGCGGGAGCAAAACCGGGGAGCTGTTTTTT,CASSRTSGSKTGELFF
TRBV6-2/TRBV6-3,few,TRBJ1-1,.,TGTGCCAGCAGTAACGGGGGGAACACTGAAGCTTTCTTT,CASSNGGNTEAFF
TRBV6-5,.,TRBJ2-1,.,TGTGCCAGCAGTTTCCGGAGCTCCTACAATGAGCAGTTCTTC,CASSFRSSYNEQFF
TRBV15,.,TRBJ2-5,.,TGTGCCACCAGCGGACAGATTCAAGAGACCCAGTACTTC,CATSGQIQETQYF
TRBV28,.,TRBJ2-1,TRBD2,TGTGCCAGCAGGGGGACTAGCGGGGTCAATGAGCAGTTCTTC,CASRGTSGVNEQFF